The T cell receptor (beta chain) under discussion was sequenced for a study of PD-1 blockade in mismatch repair-deficient tumors. Sequenced by immunoSEQ multiplex PCR; TCRdb stores in-frame clones only, minus some. Here the sample spans 45,000 to 55,000 clones, over 75% being singletons. V gave up 2 bases and J gave up 2 bases, with 9 bases separating them. CDR3 size: 14 residues. CDR1 is MDHEN and CDR2 is SYDVKM in the germline V gene. This specimen consisted of peripheral blood, obtained roughly 19 weeks after starting pembrolizumab. The clonotype comes from an adult with mismatch repair-deficient cancer. V is TRBV28 and J is TRBJ1-1; D is possibly TRBD1 (5 bases). The DNA of the CDR3 is TGTGCCAGCAGTTTAGTACAGGCTAACACTGAAGCTTTCTTT. The encoded protein is CASSLVQANTEAFF.